These 30 T cell receptor beta chains were sequenced from one sample in a study of T cell responses to AZD1222 COVID-19 vaccine. The data were produced by immunoSEQ multiplex PCR, yet TCRdb's version contains in-frame clones alone and is incomplete. The table lists about 56,000 clones, approximately 85% of them singletons. The starting material was peripheral blood, obtained on day 0 of AZD1222 vaccination. The receptors shown here come from an adult in good health.

V is TRBV11-2 and J is TRBJ1-2, with D possibly matching TRBD1 (6 bases). This CDR3 comprises 15 residues. V lost 1 base, J lost 4 bases, and 13 bases lay in between. The germline CDR1 and CDR2 sequences are SGHAT and FQNNGV. As DNA, the CDR3 is TGTGCCAGCAGCTTAGCCGGACAGACCCTCTATGGCTACACCTTC. It yields the protein CASSLAGQTLYGYTF.

V is TRBV18 and J is TRBJ2-7; 10 nucleotides align to TRBD1. The trim removed 6 bases at V and 5 bases at J, leaving 16 bases unmatched. Germline values: CDR1 KGHSH, CDR2 LQKENI. The CDR3 spans 17 residues. As DNA, the CDR3 is TGTGCCAGCTCCCCCCTCGGGACAGGGGCGGTCCGCGACGAGCAGTACTTC. Protein sequence: CASSPLGTGAVRDEQYF.

The chain employs TRBV2 and TRBJ1-6; maybe TRBD1 (5 bases). Trimming removed 3 bases from V and 5 bases from J, with 11 bases in between. This CDR3 spans 15 amino acids. CDR1 and CDR2 (germline): SNHLY, FYNNEI. The CDR3 here is CASSDTGTNNSPLHF. The CDR3 DNA sequence: TGTGCCAGCAGTGATACCGGGACTAATAATTCACCCCTCCACTTT.

This chain links TRBV29-1 with TRBJ2-1; tentatively, D is TRBD2 (7 bases). The CDR3 spans 14 residues. V lost 4 bases to trimming and J lost 2 bases, with 12 bases between them. Germline V gene sequence: CDR1 SQVTM, CDR2 ANQGSEA. The CDR3 DNA reads as TGCAGCGTTGCGGGGGGCCAGACCTACAATGAGCAGTTCTTC. This gives the protein CSVAGGQTYNEQFF.

The chain employs TRBV10-3 and TRBJ1-3; tentatively, D is TRBD1 (5 bases). The CDR3 consists of 16 residues. Trimming removed 6 bases from V and 3 bases from J, with 18 bases in between. The V gene's germline CDR1 is ENHRY and CDR2 SYGVKD. The CDR3 sequence: CAISTTLGGFGNTIYF. Here the CDR3 DNA reads TGTGCCATCAGCACCACTCTGGGGGGGTTTGGAAACACCATATATTTT.

The V gene is TRBV30, the J gene TRBJ2-3, with D perhaps TRBD2 (6 bases). The germline gives CDR1 GTSNPN, CDR2 SVGIG (reference sequence). The CDR3 has 14 residues. Trimming pared 1 base from V and 1 base from J, leaving 9 bases between. The CDR3 region is CAWSGLVGTDTQYF. The CDR3 DNA follows: TGTGCCTGGAGTGGACTAGTCGGCACAGATACGCAGTATTTT.

A word on this clone: Compared with germline, one end of the junction differs, possibly owing to a read error. J is TRBJ2-7 and V is TRBV20-1; D is perhaps TRBD1 or TRBD2 (5 bases each). This CDR3 is built from 10 residues. Germline lookup yields CDR1 DFQATT and CDR2 SNEGSKA (reference sequence). For the CDR3, the DNA is TGCAGTGCTACCCGGGGCCTCCCCTTCTTC. It is translated as CSATRGLPFF.

This rearrangement joins TRBV6-5 to TRBJ1-2; D is possibly TRBD1 (6 bases). This CDR3 comprises 15 residues. Germline V gene lookup returns CDR1 MNHEY and CDR2 SVGAGI. Trimming took 3 bases from V and 2 from J, leaving 13 bases between them. The CDR3 here is CASSYSQGINYGYTF. The CDR3 coding sequence is TGTGCCAGCAGTTATAGTCAGGGGATCAACTATGGCTACACCTTC.

V gene TRBV6-5 combines with J gene TRBJ1-2; D is unresolved. Trimming removed 0 bases from V and 5 bases from J, with 10 bases in between. Germline CDR1 and CDR2: MNHEY and SVGAGI. The CDR3 extends over 14 amino acids. Here the CDR3 reads CASSYSKGKYGYTF. CDR3 coding DNA: TGTGCCAGCAGTTACTCGAAAGGGAAATATGGCTACACCTTC.

V is TRBV11-2 and J is TRBJ2-7; 9 positions agree with TRBD1. This CDR3 is 17 amino acids long. With 0 bases clipped from V and 2 bases from J, the junction kept 8 bases outside the gene matches. Germline CDR1 SGHAT, CDR2 FQNNGV. The CDR3 is CASSLDFRTGATYEQYF. The CDR3 coding sequence is TGTGCCAGCAGCTTAGACTTCAGGACAGGGGCAACCTACGAGCAGTACTTC. Filled out from reference TRBV11-2 and TRBJ2-7, the complete variable domain reads EAGVAQSPRYKIIEKRQSVAFWCNPISGHATLYWYQQILGQGPKLLIQFQNNGVVDDSQLPKDRFSAERLKGVDSTLKIQPAKLEDSAVYLCASSLDFRTGATYEQYFGPGTRLTVT.

The chain uses TRBV7-2 and TRBJ1-1; unclear D gene. This CDR3 has 14 residues. Germline CDR1 reads SGHTA; CDR2 reads FQGNSA. Trimming left V 2 bases short and J 0 bases short, with 7 bases between. CDR3 nucleotide sequence: TGTGCCAGCAGCTTAAAGGGTATGAACACTGAAGCTTTCTTT. Amino acids: CASSLKGMNTEAFF.

The table lists this clone with a few counts. This sequence joins TRBV7-3 and TRBJ2-1, with D possibly called TRBD1 or TRBD2 (6 bases each). CDR1 and CDR2 from the germline V gene are SGHTA and FQGTGA. Between the trimmed V and J ends, which lost 5 bases and 2 bases, there was a span of 10 bases. The CDR3 extends over 14 amino acids. This CDR3 reads CASSPGAAYNEQFF. The CDR3 coding sequence is TGTGCCAGCAGCCCGGGGGCGGCCTACAATGAGCAGTTCTTC.

The V gene is TRBV28, the J gene TRBJ2-7, with a possible D match to TRBD1 (5 bases). CDR1 MDHEN and CDR2 SYDVKM come from the germline V gene. Deletions cut 8 bases from V and 0 bases from J, with 11 bases between. The CDR3 is made up of 13 amino acids. The CDR3 coding sequence is TGTGCCAGCGACGGACAAAGCTCCTACGAGCAGTACTTC. It codes for CASDGQSSYEQYF.

The J gene is TRBJ1-2, the V gene TRBV3-1 (or the pseudogene TRBV3-2), with TRBD1 matching over 7 bases. V shed 3 bases, J shed 5 bases, and the junction held 9 bases outside the gene matches. This CDR3 contains 15 residues. Germline loops: CDR1 LGHDT, CDR2 YNNKEL (reference sequence). CDR3 nucleotide sequence: TGTGCCAGCAGCCACGGGGCACAGGGGAAGTATGGCTACACCTTC. Translating gives CASSHGAQGKYGYTF.

There are a few counts of this clone. Different DNA sequences within this sample yield the same CDR3. V is TRBV6-1 and J is TRBJ1-5; D is unclear. V lost 3 bases to trimming and J lost 4 bases, with 7 bases between them. Germline values: CDR1 MNHNS, CDR2 SASEGT. CDR3 length equals 13 residues. The CDR3 region is CASSEQVNQPQHF. The CDR3 DNA is TGTGCCAGCAGTGAGCAGGTTAATCAGCCCCAGCATTTT.

This chain links TRBV6-6 with TRBJ1-6; 7 bases are a match to TRBD1. Unmatched junction bases numbered 10, after V lost 6 bases and J lost 8 bases. The CDR3 extends over 15 amino acids. Germline V gene sequence: CDR1 MNHNY, CDR2 SVGAGI (reference sequence). This CDR3 reads CASSPDRARDSPLHF. The CDR3 DNA is TGTGCCAGCAGCCCCGACAGGGCTAGAGATTCACCCCTCCACTTT.

This sequence joins TRBV3-1 (or the pseudogene TRBV3-2) and TRBJ1-2; D might be TRBD1 (6 bases). Germline V gene data show CDR1 as LGHDT and CDR2 as YNNKEL (reference sequence). Deletions cut 3 bases from V and 3 bases from J, with 14 bases between. CDR3 length equals 15 residues. The CDR3 DNA reads TGTGCCAGCAGCCAGACACAGGGACCCTACTATGGCTACACCTTC. Translating gives CASSQTQGPYYGYTF.

V gene TRBV6-6 combines with J gene TRBJ1-2; D is unresolved. The CDR3 is 16 residues long. Germline values: CDR1 MNHNY, CDR2 SVGAGI (reference sequence). Trimming removed 3 bases from V and 4 bases from J, with 18 bases in between. The CDR3: CASSYSTPSRAYGYTF. The CDR3 DNA is TGTGCCAGCAGTTATTCCACCCCATCCCGCGCCTATGGCTACACCTTC.

The V and J genes are TRBV19 and TRBJ1-5; D gene unclear. CDR3 length: 15 amino acids. Germline V gives CDR1 LNHDA, CDR2 SQIVND (reference sequence). Trimming cost V 5 bases and J 2 bases, with 13 bases left between them. The CDR3, as DNA: TGTGCCAGTAGTTCCATGTCGACTGGCAATCAGCCCCAGCATTTT. This codes for CASSSMSTGNQPQHF.

This CDR3 reads CASSLEVEGTEAFF. In DNA, the CDR3 is TGTGCCAGCAGCTTAGAAGTGGAGGGAACTGAAGCTTTCTTT. The rearrangement uses TRBV13 and TRBJ1-1; D unresolved. The germline CDR1 and CDR2 sequences are PRHDT and FYEKMQ (reference sequence). The V gene lost 1 base and the J gene lost 5 bases, with 11 bases spanning the gap. The CDR3 is 14 amino acids.

This clone was detected a few times. This chain links TRBV19 with TRBJ1-2; D is undetermined. The CDR3 loop spans 15 amino acids. V was clipped by 3 bases and J by 7 bases, with 18 bases between them. Germline V gene sequence: CDR1 LNHDA, CDR2 SQIVND (reference sequence). The DNA of the CDR3 is TGTGCCAGTAGTATGTCTGGACCGAGGCACGGTGGCTACACCTTC. Amino acids: CASSMSGPRHGGYTF.

J is TRBJ2-7 and V is TRBV19, with D possibly matching TRBD1 (6 bases). CDR1 LNHDA and CDR2 SQIVND come from the germline V gene (reference sequence). This CDR3 has 14 amino acids. V lost 6 bases, J lost 0 bases, and 12 bases lay in between. The chain's CDR3 is CASRSARGSYEQYF. DNA of the CDR3: TGTGCCAGTAGATCGGCCAGGGGCTCCTACGAGCAGTACTTC. The entire variable domain, with the rest obtained from reference TRBV19 and TRBJ2-7, is as follows: DGGITQSPKYLFRKEGQNVTLSCEQNLNHDAMYWYRQDPGQGLRLIYYSQIVNDFQKGDIAEGYSVSREKKESFPLTVTSAQKNPTAFYLCASRSARGSYEQYFGPGTRLTVT.

V gene TRBV11-3 combines with J gene TRBJ2-1; D may be TRBD2 (5 bases). The V end lost 1 base, the J end lost 3 bases, and 13 bases lay between the germline ends. CDR1 is SGHNT and CDR2 is YENEEA in the germline V gene. The CDR3 covers 16 residues. CDR3 coding DNA: TGTGCCAGCAGCTTAGGTTCCCCAGGACTCTACAATGAGCAGTTCTTC. Translating it yields CASSLGSPGLYNEQFF.

The chain employs TRBV7-9 and TRBJ2-5; TRBD2 might be the D (5 bases). The CDR3 extends over 14 amino acids. V gave up 3 bases and J gave up 5 bases, with 13 bases separating them. CDR1 and CDR2 (germline): SEHNR, FQNEAQ (reference sequence). CDR3 residues: CASSLGAVEETQYF. Written as DNA, the CDR3 is TGTGCCAGCAGCTTGGGAGCGGTGGAGGAGACCCAGTACTTC. Full variable domain (remainder filled in from reference TRBV7-9 and TRBJ2-5): DTGVSQNPRHKITKRGQNVTFRCDPISEHNRLYWYRQTLGQGPEFLTYFQNEAQLEKSRLLSDRFSAERPKGSFSTLEIQRTEQGDSAMYLCASSLGAVEETQYFGPGTRLLVL.

The chain is built from TRBV5-1 and TRBJ1-3; D remains unclear. Germline-derived CDR1 and CDR2 are SGHRS and YFSETQ. There are 15 residues in the CDR3. V was trimmed by 3 bases and J by 0 bases, leaving 10 bases between them. CDR3 in amino acids: CASSSRTLSGNTIYF. Here the CDR3 DNA reads TGCGCCAGCAGCTCTCGGACCCTCTCTGGAAACACCATATATTTT.

This chain links TRBV5-1 with TRBJ2-2; D uncertain. The CDR3 sequence is 14 residues long. CDR1 and CDR2 (germline): SGHRS, YFSETQ. With 7 bases removed from V and 0 bases from J, the gap between germline ends came to 10 bases. CDR3 sequence reads: CASRDLANTGELFF. The CDR3 bases are TGCGCCAGCCGAGACCTAGCGAACACCGGGGAGCTGTTTTTT.

This chain joins TRBV20-1 and TRBJ2-7; 9 nucleotides align to TRBD1. This CDR3 region has 14 residues. CDR1 DFQATT and CDR2 SNEGSKA come from the germline V gene (reference sequence). V was clipped by 3 bases and J by 7 bases; unmatched bases: 10. In DNA form, the CDR3 reads TGCAGTGCTAGTAGGACAGGGGCGACTTTGGAGCAGTACTTC. It yields the protein CSASRTGATLEQYF.

V usage is TRBV25-1 and J usage is TRBJ2-1, with 9 bases identical to TRBD2. CDR3 length: 15 amino acids. CDR1 and CDR2 (germline): MGHDK, SYGVNS. Trimming at V came to 4 bases and at J to 9 bases, leaving 10 bases not matched to a gene. Here the CDR3 DNA reads TGTGCCAGCAGTGCTTATAGCGGGGGCTTGGGTGAGCAGTTCTTC. It yields the protein CASSAYSGGLGEQFF.

This sequence joins TRBV27 and TRBJ1-3; D not certain. The V and J ends lost 7 bases and 0 bases respectively, with 4 bases between them. CDR3 length: 12 amino acids. Germline values: CDR1 MNHEY, CDR2 SMNVEV (reference sequence). The CDR3: CASTNSGNTIYF. The CDR3 DNA is TGTGCCAGCACCAACTCTGGAAACACCATATATTTT.

This chain connects TRBV5-6 to TRBJ1-4, with D perhaps TRBD1 (6 bases). Between the trimmed V and J ends, which lost 1 base and 5 bases, there was a span of 15 bases. The V gene's germline CDR1 is SGHDT and CDR2 YYEEEE. This CDR3 spans 16 amino acids. The chain's CDR3 is CASSLLVGGLNEKLFF. As DNA, the CDR3 is TGTGCCAGCAGCTTGCTCGTGGGGGGCTTGAATGAAAAACTGTTTTTT.